This T cell receptor (beta chain) was obtained from a study of PD-L1 blockade in urothelial cancer. Whole-study context: As for prior chemotherapy regimens, patients had received 0 to 3. Blood samples contained a median about 130,000 T cells.

The cohort comprised individuals with locally advanced or metastatic urothelial carcinoma. This clone was counted a few times. Looked up from germline, CDR1 is LGHNA and CDR2 is YNFKEQ. J gave up 9 bases and V 3 bases, and 12 bases lay outside the gene matches. CDR3 length: 16 residues. The table came from immunoSEQ multiplex PCR; TCRdb's copy has only in-frame clones and leaves some out. The table records tens of thousands of clones, around 80% of them present only once. The chain combines TRBV4-2 with TRBJ2-1, with TRBD2 matching 9 bases. Sample: PBMCs, taken around atezolizumab (anti-PD-L1) treatment. The TCR originated in a man aged 55-75 years with urothelial cancer. CDR3 residues: CASSQVRMGGRGEQFF. DNA of the CDR3: TGTGCCAGCAGCCAGGTCAGGATGGGCGGGAGGGGTGAGCAGTTCTTC.